The rows below give T cell receptor beta chains drawn from one sample of a study of identical twins. TCRdb re-called the 5' RACE reads through MiXCR, storing one row per CDR3 protein. The sample contains a few hundred thousand distinct CDR3 sequences, roughly 8% of which appear only once. These sequences were also reported in another study, on yellow fever vaccine responses in identical twins.

Sample: CD8+ T cells sorted from blood. The receptors stem from a woman aged 18-29 years in good health. CDR3s include the opening cysteine and the closing phenylalanine or tryptophan. A D gene is named only where the DNA matches it firmly. Some rows mark clone size as missing; the rest say once, few, many or name a class of expanded clone.

d_call: TRBD1; v_call: TRBV11-2; j_call: TRBJ2-7; clone_size: many; cdr3_aa: CASSSLGTGAYEQYF; cdr3_nt: TGTGCCAGCAGCTCGTTAGGGACAGGAGCCTACGAGCAGTACTTC
d_call: .; v_call: TRBV4-1; j_call: TRBJ1-5; clone_size: .; cdr3_aa: CASSQAEHTQHF; cdr3_nt: TGCGCCAGCAGCCAAGCTGAGCATACGCAGCATTTT
d_call: TRBD2; v_call: TRBV20-1; j_call: TRBJ2-7; clone_size: .; cdr3_aa: CSASGTSDFEQYF; cdr3_nt: TGCAGTGCTAGTGGGACTAGCGACTTCGAGCAGTACTTC
d_call: .; v_call: TRBV28; j_call: TRBJ2-7; clone_size: few; cdr3_aa: CASSLGKGTGPYEQYF; cdr3_nt: TGTGCCAGCAGTTTAGGGAAGGGTACCGGGCCCTACGAGCAGTACTTC
d_call: .; v_call: TRBV6-5; j_call: TRBJ2-5; clone_size: .; cdr3_aa: CASRDHGETQYF; cdr3_nt: TGTGCCAGCCGTGACCACGGAGAGACCCAGTACTTC
d_call: .; v_call: TRBV12-3/TRBV12-4; j_call: TRBJ2-7; clone_size: .; cdr3_aa: CASGRATSYEQYF; cdr3_nt: TGTGCCAGCGGCCGGGCTACCTCCTACGAGCAGTACTTC
d_call: .; v_call: TRBV27; j_call: TRBJ2-1; clone_size: few; cdr3_aa: CASSPDIYEQFF; cdr3_nt: TGTGCCAGCAGTCCGGACATCTATGAGCAGTTCTTC
d_call: TRBD2; v_call: TRBV5-1; j_call: TRBJ2-7; clone_size: many; cdr3_aa: CASSGGLAAELGEQYF; cdr3_nt: TGCGCCAGCAGCGGGGGACTAGCGGCAGAACTTGGCGAGCAGTACTTC
d_call: .; v_call: TRBV6-5; j_call: TRBJ2-5; clone_size: .; cdr3_aa: CASSSVGEILQETQYF; cdr3_nt: TGTGCCAGCAGTTCGGTCGGGGAGATACTTCAAGAGACCCAGTACTTC
d_call: TRBD1; v_call: TRBV7-2; j_call: TRBJ1-4; clone_size: .; cdr3_aa: CASSRTGGGEKLFF; cdr3_nt: TGTGCCAGCAGCAGGACAGGGGGAGGGGAAAAACTGTTTTTT
d_call: .; v_call: TRBV4-1; j_call: TRBJ2-7; clone_size: few; cdr3_aa: CASSQQGTGAHEQYF; cdr3_nt: TGCGCCAGCAGCCAACAAGGGACGGGGGCACACGAGCAGTACTTC
d_call: .; v_call: TRBV10-3; j_call: TRBJ2-7; clone_size: few; cdr3_aa: CAISELSGPYEQYF; cdr3_nt: TGTGCCATCAGTGAGCTCTCTGGTCCCTACGAGCAGTACTTC
d_call: TRBD2; v_call: TRBV5-1; j_call: TRBJ2-3; clone_size: .; cdr3_aa: CASSLALAGGRSSTDTQYF; cdr3_nt: TGCGCCAGCAGCTTGGCACTAGCGGGGGGAAGATCTAGCACAGATACGCAGTATTTT
d_call: .; v_call: TRBV30; j_call: TRBJ1-1; clone_size: .; cdr3_aa: CAWSVLLNTEAFF; cdr3_nt: TGTGCCTGGAGTGTTCTTTTGAACACTGAAGCTTTCTTT
d_call: .; v_call: TRBV28; j_call: TRBJ2-3; clone_size: few; cdr3_aa: CASSFGVGTDTQYF; cdr3_nt: TGTGCCAGCAGTTTTGGGGTCGGCACAGATACGCAGTATTTT
d_call: TRBD2; v_call: TRBV28; j_call: TRBJ2-1; clone_size: many; cdr3_aa: CASSPLLAGINEQFF; cdr3_nt: TGTGCCAGCAGCCCGTTACTAGCGGGTATTAATGAGCAGTTCTTC
d_call: TRBD2; v_call: TRBV7-3; j_call: TRBJ2-1; clone_size: .; cdr3_aa: CASSLSGLAGNEQFF; cdr3_nt: TGTGCCAGCAGCTTATCGGGACTAGCGGGAAATGAGCAGTTCTTC
d_call: .; v_call: TRBV28; j_call: TRBJ2-7; clone_size: .; cdr3_aa: CASSLPDKQYF; cdr3_nt: TGTGCCAGCAGTTTACCGGACAAGCAGTACTTC
d_call: TRBD1; v_call: TRBV28; j_call: TRBJ2-7; clone_size: few; cdr3_aa: CASSFGTGGLSSYEQYF; cdr3_nt: TGTGCCAGCAGTTTCGGGACAGGGGGATTGAGCTCCTACGAGCAGTACTTC
d_call: .; v_call: TRBV24-1; j_call: TRBJ1-2; clone_size: few; cdr3_aa: CATSSRDTYGYTF; cdr3_nt: TGTGCCACCAGTTCCCGGGATACCTATGGCTACACCTTC
d_call: TRBD1; v_call: TRBV24-1; j_call: TRBJ2-2; clone_size: .; cdr3_aa: CATSDFGTALGGELFF; cdr3_nt: TGTGCCACCAGTGATTTCGGGACAGCTCTAGGGGGGGAGCTGTTTTTT
d_call: .; v_call: TRBV5-1; j_call: TRBJ1-2; clone_size: many; cdr3_aa: CASSPDNYGYTF; cdr3_nt: TGCGCCAGCAGCCCGGATAACTATGGCTACACCTTC
d_call: .; v_call: TRBV24-1; j_call: TRBJ2-5; clone_size: .; cdr3_aa: CATSDLRKGGETQYF; cdr3_nt: TGTGCCACCAGTGACCTGAGAAAGGGAGGTGAGACCCAGTACTTC
d_call: .; v_call: TRBV11-2; j_call: TRBJ2-7; clone_size: few; cdr3_aa: CASSLEYQGTRSYEQYF; cdr3_nt: TGTGCCAGCAGCTTAGAGTATCAGGGGACTCGCTCCTACGAGCAGTACTTC
d_call: TRBD1; v_call: TRBV29-1; j_call: TRBJ2-7; clone_size: .; cdr3_aa: CSAVSRGSEQYF; cdr3_nt: TGCAGCGCCGTGAGCAGGGGGAGCGAGCAGTACTTC
d_call: .; v_call: TRBV7-2; j_call: TRBJ2-2; clone_size: .; cdr3_aa: CASSKRPGESHTGELFF; cdr3_nt: TGTGCCAGCAGCAAACGGCCGGGGGAGTCTCACACCGGGGAGCTGTTTTTT
d_call: TRBD2; v_call: TRBV5-1; j_call: TRBJ2-1; clone_size: .; cdr3_aa: CASSLWLAGTRVYNEQFF; cdr3_nt: TGCGCCAGCAGCTTGTGGCTAGCGGGGACCCGAGTCTACAATGAGCAGTTCTTC
d_call: .; v_call: TRBV29-1; j_call: TRBJ2-7; clone_size: many; cdr3_aa: CSVGQGLYEQYF; cdr3_nt: TGCAGCGTTGGTCAGGGCCTCTACGAGCAGTACTTC
d_call: TRBD1; v_call: TRBV7-6; j_call: TRBJ2-5; clone_size: .; cdr3_aa: CASSLLWDRNLRLEETQYF; cdr3_nt: TGTGCCAGCAGCTTACTTTGGGACAGAAATTTGAGATTGGAAGAGACCCAGTACTTC
d_call: .; v_call: TRBV12-3/TRBV12-4; j_call: TRBJ2-2; clone_size: many; cdr3_aa: CASSLGANTGELFF; cdr3_nt: TGTGCCAGCAGTTTGGGGGCGAACACCGGGGAGCTGTTTTTT
d_call: TRBD2; v_call: TRBV5-1; j_call: TRBJ2-1; clone_size: many; cdr3_aa: CASSFGLAGVIGQFF; cdr3_nt: TGCGCCAGCAGCTTTGGACTAGCGGGAGTTATCGGGCAGTTCTTC
d_call: TRBD2; v_call: TRBV29-1; j_call: TRBJ2-7; clone_size: many; cdr3_aa: CSAAPGRSSYEQYF; cdr3_nt: TGCAGCGCCGCCCCCGGGAGGTCCTCCTACGAGCAGTACTTC
d_call: .; v_call: TRBV11-2; j_call: TRBJ2-1; clone_size: many; cdr3_aa: CASSPGPVDEQFF; cdr3_nt: TGTGCCAGCAGCCCAGGCCCAGTCGATGAGCAGTTCTTC
d_call: .; v_call: TRBV2; j_call: TRBJ2-1; clone_size: .; cdr3_aa: CATTPGVDNEQFF; cdr3_nt: TGTGCCACCACACCGGGAGTAGACAATGAGCAGTTCTTC
d_call: TRBD2; v_call: TRBV6-2/TRBV6-3; j_call: TRBJ2-3; clone_size: many; cdr3_aa: CASSYWGLAADTQYF; cdr3_nt: TGTGCCAGCAGTTATTGGGGACTAGCGGCAGATACGCAGTATTTT
d_call: .; v_call: TRBV20-1; j_call: TRBJ2-7; clone_size: few; cdr3_aa: CSAPGVGAEQYF; cdr3_nt: TGCAGTGCCCCGGGGGTGGGGGCCGAGCAGTACTTC
d_call: .; v_call: TRBV4-1; j_call: TRBJ2-7; clone_size: .; cdr3_aa: CASSQDPGTTYEQYF; cdr3_nt: TGCGCCAGCAGCCAAGACCCTGGAACCACCTACGAGCAGTACTTC
d_call: TRBD2; v_call: TRBV12-3/TRBV12-4; j_call: TRBJ2-1; clone_size: .; cdr3_aa: CASSRPSGNVDEQFF; cdr3_nt: TGTGCCAGCAGTCGTCCTAGCGGGAATGTAGATGAGCAGTTCTTC
d_call: TRBD1; v_call: TRBV2; j_call: TRBJ2-1; clone_size: .; cdr3_aa: CASSKTGAYNEQFF; cdr3_nt: TGTGCCAGCAGTAAAACAGGGGCCTACAATGAGCAGTTCTTC
d_call: .; v_call: TRBV4-3; j_call: TRBJ2-2; clone_size: .; cdr3_aa: CASSPSPGGELFF; cdr3_nt: TGCGCCAGCAGCCCAAGCCCTGGTGGGGAGCTGTTTTTT
d_call: .; v_call: TRBV7-8; j_call: TRBJ1-4; clone_size: many; cdr3_aa: CASSSESWRTNEKLFF; cdr3_nt: TGTGCCAGCAGCTCTGAGTCCTGGAGGACTAATGAAAAACTGTTTTTT
d_call: TRBD2; v_call: TRBV28; j_call: TRBJ2-1; clone_size: few; cdr3_aa: CASSPSGTIGEQFF; cdr3_nt: TGTGCCAGCAGCCCTAGCGGGACTATAGGTGAGCAGTTCTTC
d_call: .; v_call: TRBV6-1; j_call: TRBJ2-2; clone_size: few; cdr3_aa: CASTPAVTPAGELFF; cdr3_nt: TGTGCCAGCACTCCAGCGGTAACCCCGGCCGGGGAGCTGTTTTTT
d_call: .; v_call: TRBV29-1; j_call: TRBJ1-1; clone_size: many; cdr3_aa: CSVDGREGTEAFF; cdr3_nt: TGCAGCGTTGACGGTAGGGAGGGCACTGAAGCTTTCTTT
d_call: .; v_call: TRBV4-3; j_call: TRBJ2-5; clone_size: .; cdr3_aa: CASSQDQWDGEETQYF; cdr3_nt: TGCGCCAGCAGCCAAGATCAATGGGACGGAGAAGAGACCCAGTACTTC
d_call: .; v_call: TRBV6-5; j_call: TRBJ1-1; clone_size: few; cdr3_aa: CASSFGTVNTEAFF; cdr3_nt: TGTGCCAGCAGTTTCGGGACGGTGAACACTGAAGCTTTCTTT
d_call: TRBD1; v_call: TRBV12-3/TRBV12-4; j_call: TRBJ2-4; clone_size: many; cdr3_aa: CASSRRQGVVKNIQYF; cdr3_nt: TGTGCCAGCAGTCGTCGACAGGGGGTAGTCAAAAACATTCAGTACTTC
d_call: .; v_call: TRBV28; j_call: TRBJ1-5; clone_size: .; cdr3_aa: CASTILGFGNQPQHF; cdr3_nt: TGTGCCAGCACTATTCTGGGTTTTGGCAATCAGCCCCAGCATTTT
d_call: .; v_call: TRBV3-1; j_call: TRBJ2-7; clone_size: few; cdr3_aa: CASSPKSRGPFYEQYF; cdr3_nt: TGTGCCAGCAGCCCAAAGTCCAGGGGACCTTTTTACGAGCAGTACTTC
d_call: .; v_call: TRBV15; j_call: TRBJ2-5; clone_size: few; cdr3_aa: CATSNVGLQETQYF; cdr3_nt: TGTGCCACCAGCAACGTCGGACTTCAAGAGACCCAGTACTTC
d_call: .; v_call: TRBV20-1; j_call: TRBJ2-1; clone_size: many; cdr3_aa: CSARDGARGDYNEQFF; cdr3_nt: TGCAGTGCTAGAGATGGGGCGCGAGGGGACTACAATGAGCAGTTCTTC
d_call: TRBD1; v_call: TRBV5-1; j_call: TRBJ2-7; clone_size: few; cdr3_aa: CASSLVSTGAYEQYF; cdr3_nt: TGCGCCAGCAGCTTGGTATCGACAGGGGCCTACGAGCAGTACTTC
d_call: .; v_call: TRBV9; j_call: TRBJ1-1; clone_size: .; cdr3_aa: CASSYVAEAFF; cdr3_nt: TGTGCCAGCAGTTACGTGGCTGAAGCTTTCTTT
d_call: .; v_call: TRBV7-9; j_call: TRBJ2-7; clone_size: few; cdr3_aa: CASSPEGRNEQYF; cdr3_nt: TGTGCCAGCAGCCCGGAGGGGAGAAACGAGCAGTACTTC